The sequence of this T cell receptor (beta chain) was determined in a study of shared clonotypes between healthy human individuals. Study-wide context: Sampling drew on donors who were a couple of women and a few men aged 18 to 49. Overall study results and limits: All-four-donor shared clonotypes had higher generation probabilities than non-shared clonotypes did.

Original analysis: Without quality scores, immunoSEQ junctional reads could not be filtered like full-length reads. Only in-frame clones appear in the TCRdb table, and some are missing; sequencing was by immunoSEQ multiplex PCR. V, J and clone size reflect that table, while D and trimming were determined from the DNA. This repertoire shows about 2.1 million clones, roughly 93% found once; its top ten account for more than 1.5%. Naive CD8 cells, CD45RO-negative and positively selected for CCR7, excluded terminally differentiated effector memory CD45RA+ cells. Healthy HIV-negative adults with no recent acute infections or vaccinations were recruited as donors. Worth noting for this clone: No antigen is known for it.

Germline values: CDR1 SEHNR, CDR2 FQNEAQ (reference sequence). The J segment lost 1 base and the V segment lost 5 bases, leaving 5 bases of the junction unmatched. The CDR3 runs to 14 residues. This sequence was found in a man younger than 30 in good health. Some clones in this sample may be carry-over from other donors' samples. Source material: naive CD8+ T cells from PBMCs. The V gene is TRBV7-9, the J gene TRBJ2-7; 7 positions agree with TRBD1. The CDR3 sequence: CASSKRDSSYEQYF. CDR3 nucleotide sequence: TGTGCCAGCAGCAAAAGGGACAGTTCCTACGAGCAGTACTTC.